The clone carrying this T cell receptor beta chain has only a few counts. Its antigen remains unidentified. These data are taken from a study of response to subunit inactivated influenza vaccine. Whole-study results and caveats: A suggestion made by the authors is that each seasonal influenza vaccination recruits few new T cells.

MiXCR, applied by TCRdb to the RT-PCR reads, yields one record per CDR3 protein. This table has hundreds of thousands of distinct CDR3 sequences, 13% appearing once. Trimming shortened V by 3 bases and J by 1 base, and 9 bases separated the two germline ends. The CDR3 extends over 13 amino acids. The germline CDR1 and CDR2 sequences are SQVTM and ANQGSEA. The clonotype comes from a man in his fifties who received an inactivated influenza vaccine. This chain joins TRBV29-1 and TRBJ1-1; no clear D gene. The sample consisted of PBMCs from blood, taken 35 to 45 days after vaccination. The CDR3 protein is CSVEREANTEAFF. The CDR3 nucleotides are TGCAGCGTTGAGAGGGAGGCGAACACTGAAGCTTTCTTT.